This T cell receptor (beta chain) was obtained from a study of monozygotic twins with inflammatory bowel disease. CDR3 length: 13 residues. Germline-derived CDR1 and CDR2 are SNHLY and FYNNEI. Comment on this clonotype: Its matching antigen is unknown.

TCRdb reprocessed the 5' RACE reads and keeps a single row for each CDR3 protein, giving no DNA. The sample totals around 380,000 distinct CDR3 sequences. Overall study results and limits: Subtypes among T cells remained indistinguishable.

The source material was blood. The V gene is TRBV2, the J gene TRBJ2-1; as DNA is missing, the TRBD1 call by TCRdb cannot be tested. The origin of this receptor is a human donor with ulcerative colitis or Crohn's disease, or a healthy co-twin of an affected twin (not recorded which). CDR3 protein: CASSMTTGVEQFF. Supplemented by reference TRBV2 and TRBJ2-1, the full variable domain reads EPEVTQTPSHQVTQMGQEVILRCVPISNHLYFYWYRQILGQKVEFLVSFYNNEISEKSEIFDDQFSVERPDGSNFTLKIRSTKLEDSAMYFCASSMTTGVEQFFGPGTRLTVL.